One sample yielded the 14 T cell receptor beta chains listed below, sequenced in a study of blood T cell repertoires in COVID-19. Measured with immunoSEQ multiplex PCR; TCRdb has only the in-frame clones, and not every one. The sample has under 15,000 clones, roughly 90% seen once. Material: peripheral blood. The source of these receptors is a man between 65 and 85 years old with active COVID-19.

This clone was observed a single time. The V gene is TRBV6-5, the J gene TRBJ1-6; D gene unclear. CDR3 length: 14 residues. Trimming shortened V by 5 bases and J by 8 bases, and 13 bases separated the two germline ends. CDR1 MNHEY and CDR2 SVGAGI come from the germline V gene. CDR3 sequence (DNA): TGTGCCAGCAGTCCTGGACGGGATTATTCACCCCTCCACTTT. It specifies CASSPGRDYSPLHF.

The chain employs TRBV12-3 or TRBV12-4 and TRBJ1-1; the D is unclear. The CDR3 runs 13 residues. V gave up 6 bases and J gave up 10 bases, with 18 bases separating them. The CDR3 sequence is CASSSPAGSGAFF. In DNA form, the CDR3 reads TGTGCCAGCAGCAGCCCCGCCGGGTCCGGAGCTTTCTTT.

The chain uses TRBV30 and TRBJ2-5; the D is unclear. The germline CDR1 and CDR2 sequences are GTSNPN and SVGIG (reference sequence). The CDR3 extends over 12 amino acids. Deletions cut 5 bases from V and 0 bases from J, with 7 bases between. CDR3 DNA: TGTGCCTGGTTGGAGTACCAAGAGACCCAGTACTTC. It codes for CAWLEYQETQYF.

This clone has a handful of counts. The chain has TRBV6-6 and TRBJ2-7; tentatively, D is TRBD1 (6 bases). V was cut by 7 bases and J by 0 bases, with 10 bases left in between. CDR1 is MNHNY, CDR2 SVGAGI, per germline (reference sequence). The CDR3 covers 13 residues. CDR3 in DNA: TGTGCCAGCAATATGGACAGCTCCTACGAGCAGTACTTC. Encoded protein: CASNMDSSYEQYF.

The chain recombines TRBV19 with TRBJ2-5, with TRBD1 matching 7 bases. J lost 4 bases, V lost 5 bases, and 10 bases had no gene match. In germline, CDR1 is LNHDA, CDR2 SQIVND (reference sequence). This CDR3 is 15 amino acids long. The CDR3 loop reads CASSLGDSRAETQYF. DNA for the CDR3: TGTGCCAGTAGTCTGGGGGACAGTCGAGCAGAGACCCAGTACTTC.

The genes are TRBV2 and TRBJ1-4; no clear D. This CDR3 is built from 12 residues. The ends were cut back, 2 bases at V and 7 bases at J, with 5 bases in the middle. Germline assignment: CDR1 SNHLY and CDR2 FYNNEI. In DNA, the CDR3 is TGTGCCAGCAGTGAAATGAGTGAAAAACTGTTTTTT. Protein: CASSEMSEKLFF.

This CDR3 is CASSFGTGITEAFF. DNA for the CDR3: TGCGCCAGCAGCTTTGGGACAGGGATCACTGAAGCTTTCTTT. The rearrangement joins TRBV5-1 to TRBJ1-1; 9 positions agree with TRBD1. V trimming: 2 bases; J trimming: 4 bases; junction bases outside the gene matches: 3. CDR3 size: 14 residues. Germline V gene sequence: CDR1 SGHRS, CDR2 YFSETQ.

The J gene is TRBJ2-1, the V gene TRBV5-6; 12 positions agree with TRBD2. Germline lookup yields CDR1 SGHDT and CDR2 YYEEEE. This CDR3 has 16 amino acids. V trimming: 0 bases; J trimming: 9 bases; junction bases outside the gene matches: 7. CDR3 nucleotide sequence: TGTGCCAGCAGCTTGGGTCTAGCGGGGGGGACAATTGAGCAGTTCTTC. Residues: CASSLGLAGGTIEQFF.

The J gene is TRBJ1-3, the V gene TRBV5-1; tentative D call: TRBD1 (5 bases). There are 12 residues in the CDR3. Germline V lookup: CDR1 SGHRS, CDR2 YFSETQ. Between the trimmed V and J ends, which lost 0 bases and 8 bases, there was a span of 6 bases. The CDR3 sequence is CASSLEGDTIYF. The CDR3 DNA reads TGCGCCAGCAGCTTGGAAGGGGACACCATATATTTT.

The chain has TRBV28 and TRBJ1-5; no reliable D call. This CDR3 spans 12 amino acids. Trimming shortened V by 6 bases and J by 6 bases, and 9 bases separated the two germline ends. Germline-derived CDR1 and CDR2 are MDHEN and SYDVKM. CDR3: CASSEGAQPQHF. The CDR3 nucleotides are TGTGCCAGCAGCGAGGGTGCTCAGCCCCAGCATTTT.

The V gene is TRBV11-2, the J gene TRBJ1-5; tentatively, D is TRBD1 (6 bases). The CDR3 is 14 residues long. Trimming removed 0 bases at V and 7 bases at J, with 10 bases between. CDR1 and CDR2 (germline): SGHAT, FQNNGV. The DNA for the CDR3 is TGTGCCAGCAGCTTAGAGCCAGGGGAACAGCCCCAGCATTTT. This sequence encodes CASSLEPGEQPQHF.

This chain connects TRBV5-1 to TRBJ2-3; the match to TRBD2 covers 9 bases. The CDR3 is 17 residues long. Trimming cost V 1 base and J 0 bases; bases outside gene matches: 6. Germline CDR1 and CDR2: SGHRS and YFSETQ. As DNA, the CDR3 is TGCGCCAGCAGCTTGTCCCTTAGCGGGGGAAGCACAGATACGCAGTATTTT. It encodes CASSLSLSGGSTDTQYF.

The CDR3 reads CASSIPTTGAYEQYF. CDR3 bases: TGTGCCAGCAGTATTCCCACGACAGGAGCCTACGAGCAGTACTTC. The chain recombines TRBV7-9 with TRBJ2-7; TRBD1 might be the D (6 bases). Per the germline V gene, CDR1 is SEHNR and CDR2 is FQNEAQ (reference sequence). The CDR3 length is 15 residues. V lost 6 bases, J lost 2 bases, and 17 bases lay in between.

The chain uses TRBV11-3 and TRBJ2-5; 9 bases are shared with TRBD1. Trimming at V came to 5 bases and at J to 4 bases, leaving 8 bases not matched to a gene. CDR1 is SGHNT, CDR2 YENEEA, per germline. The CDR3 extends over 15 amino acids. CDR3 bases: TGTGCCAGCAGCCGGGGACAGGGATCGAGAGAGACCCAGTACTTC. This codes for CASSRGQGSRETQYF.